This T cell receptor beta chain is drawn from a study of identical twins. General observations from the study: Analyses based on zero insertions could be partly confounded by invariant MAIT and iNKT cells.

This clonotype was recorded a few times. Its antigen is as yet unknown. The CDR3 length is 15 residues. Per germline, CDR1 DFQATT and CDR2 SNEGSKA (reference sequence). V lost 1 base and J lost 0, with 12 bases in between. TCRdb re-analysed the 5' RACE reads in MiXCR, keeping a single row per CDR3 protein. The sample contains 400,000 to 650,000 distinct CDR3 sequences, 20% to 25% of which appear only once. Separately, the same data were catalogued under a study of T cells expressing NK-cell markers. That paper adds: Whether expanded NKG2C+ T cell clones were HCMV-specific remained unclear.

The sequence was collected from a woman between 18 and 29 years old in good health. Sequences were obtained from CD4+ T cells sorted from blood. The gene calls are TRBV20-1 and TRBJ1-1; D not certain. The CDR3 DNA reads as TGCAGTGCTAGAGGGATTCTTGACGTGAACACTGAAGCTTTCTTT. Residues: CSARGILDVNTEAFF.